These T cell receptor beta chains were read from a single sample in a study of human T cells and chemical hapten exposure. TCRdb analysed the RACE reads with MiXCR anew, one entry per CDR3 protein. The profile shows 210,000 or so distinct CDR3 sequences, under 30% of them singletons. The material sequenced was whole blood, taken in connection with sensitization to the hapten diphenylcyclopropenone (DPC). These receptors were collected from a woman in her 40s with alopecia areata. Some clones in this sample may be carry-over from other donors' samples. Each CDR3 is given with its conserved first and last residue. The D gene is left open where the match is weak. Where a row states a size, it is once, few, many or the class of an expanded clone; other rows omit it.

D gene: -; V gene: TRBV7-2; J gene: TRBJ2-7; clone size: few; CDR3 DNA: TGTGCCAGCAGCTTAGGAGGGGGCTACGAGCAGTACTTC; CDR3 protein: CASSLGGGYEQYF
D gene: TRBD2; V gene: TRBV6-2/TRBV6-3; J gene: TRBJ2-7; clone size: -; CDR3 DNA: TGTGCCAGCAGTCAGGGACTAGCGGGTTACGAGCAGTACTTC; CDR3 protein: CASSQGLAGYEQYF
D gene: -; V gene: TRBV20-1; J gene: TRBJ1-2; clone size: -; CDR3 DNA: TGCAGTGCTTCCTCGGAACAGGGCCATGGCTACACCTTC; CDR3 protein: CSASSEQGHGYTF
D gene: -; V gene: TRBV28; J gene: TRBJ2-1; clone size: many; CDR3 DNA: TGTGCCAGCAGTTTCGGCCCGACTTCATCAGCCTACAATGAGCAGTTCTTC; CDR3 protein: CASSFGPTSSAYNEQFF
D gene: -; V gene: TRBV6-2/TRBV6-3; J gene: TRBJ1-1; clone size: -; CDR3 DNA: TGTGCCAGCAGTTACACCCGCCAAACTGAAGCTTTCTTT; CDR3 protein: CASSYTRQTEAFF
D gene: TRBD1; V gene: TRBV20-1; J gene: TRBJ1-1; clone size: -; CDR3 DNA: TGCAGTGCTAGTGATGCTCAGGGGGGTGGCACTGAAGCTTTCTTT; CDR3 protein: CSASDAQGGGTEAFF
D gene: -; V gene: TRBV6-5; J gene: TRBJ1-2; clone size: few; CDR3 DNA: TGTGCCAGCAGTTACTCACAGGGAGGGGGCTACACCTTC; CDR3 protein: CASSYSQGGGYTF
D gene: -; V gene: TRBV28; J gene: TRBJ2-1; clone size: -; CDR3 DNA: TGTGCCAGCACCAGGGCGGGGATATACAATGAGCAGTTCTTC; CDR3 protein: CASTRAGIYNEQFF
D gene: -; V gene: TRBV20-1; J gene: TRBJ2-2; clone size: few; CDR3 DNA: TGCAGTGCCTCTAACTCTCCCGGGGAGCTGTTTTTT; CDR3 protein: CSASNSPGELFF
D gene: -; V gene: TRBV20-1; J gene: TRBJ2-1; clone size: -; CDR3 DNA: TGCAGTGCTAGAGCAGACTCTAGGACCGCCAGGGTCTACAATGAGCAGTTCTTC; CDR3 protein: CSARADSRTARVYNEQFF
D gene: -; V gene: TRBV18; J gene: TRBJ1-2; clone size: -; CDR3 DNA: TGTGCCAGCTCACCACCTAGCAGGGGAGCTAACTATGGCTACACCTTC; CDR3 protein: CASSPPSRGANYGYTF
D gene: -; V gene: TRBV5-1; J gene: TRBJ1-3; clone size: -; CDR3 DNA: TGCGCCAGCAGCTCAGACATCGGCTCTGGAAACACCATATATTTT; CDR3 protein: CASSSDIGSGNTIYF
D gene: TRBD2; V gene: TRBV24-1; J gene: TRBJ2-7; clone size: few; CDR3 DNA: TGTGCCACCAGTGATCCAGGACTAGCGGGAGGTTCCTACGAGCAGTACTTC; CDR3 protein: CATSDPGLAGGSYEQYF
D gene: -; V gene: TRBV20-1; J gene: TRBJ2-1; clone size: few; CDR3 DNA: TGCAGTGCTAGTCACTTGAGCTCCTACAATGAGCAGTTCTTC; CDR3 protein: CSASHLSSYNEQFF
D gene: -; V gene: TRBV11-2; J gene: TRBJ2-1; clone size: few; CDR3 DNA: TGTGCCAGCAGCTTACCGGGTCGTGGGCCTGAGCAGTTCTTC; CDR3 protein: CASSLPGRGPEQFF
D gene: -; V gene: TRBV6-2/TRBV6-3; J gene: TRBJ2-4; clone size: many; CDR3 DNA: TGTGCCAGCCAGAGGAAAGGGGCTCCGAACATTCAGTACTTC; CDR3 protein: CASQRKGAPNIQYF
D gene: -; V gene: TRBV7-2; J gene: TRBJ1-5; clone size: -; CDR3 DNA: TGTGCCAGCAGCTTACGACAGACTAATCAGCCCCAGCATTTT; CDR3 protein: CASSLRQTNQPQHF
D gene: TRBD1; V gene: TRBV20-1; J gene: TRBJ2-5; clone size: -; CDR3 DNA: TGCAGTGCCAACGCAGACAGGGGAGAGACCCAGTACTTC; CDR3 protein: CSANADRGETQYF
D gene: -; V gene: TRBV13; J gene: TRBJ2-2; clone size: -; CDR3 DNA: TGTGCCAGCAGCCCACGTCCGGTGGGGGCCGGGGAGCTGTTTTTT; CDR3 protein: CASSPRPVGAGELFF
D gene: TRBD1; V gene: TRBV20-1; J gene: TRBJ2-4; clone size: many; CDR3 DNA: TGCAGTGCTCGCCCCAGGGGGCGCCTAAACATTCAGTACTTC; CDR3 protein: CSARPRGRLNIQYF
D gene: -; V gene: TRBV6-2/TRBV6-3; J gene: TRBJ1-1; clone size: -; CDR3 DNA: TGTGCCTGCAGAACGGCCTCGAGATTTAGAGTGGCTTTCTTT; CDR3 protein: CACRTASRFRVAFF
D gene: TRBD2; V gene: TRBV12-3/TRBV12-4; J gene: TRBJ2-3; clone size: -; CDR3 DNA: TGTGCCAGCAGGGGCAGGACTAGCGGGACCCCGGTTACGCAGTATTTT; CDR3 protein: CASRGRTSGTPVTQYF
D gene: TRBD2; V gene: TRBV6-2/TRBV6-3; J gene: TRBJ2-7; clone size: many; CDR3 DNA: TGTGCCAGCGCCGACTTCGCGGGAGTTCAGTACGAGCAGTACTTC; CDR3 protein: CASADFAGVQYEQYF
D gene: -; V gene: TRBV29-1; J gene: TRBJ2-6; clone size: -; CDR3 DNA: TGCAGCGTAGGGTTCTCTGGGGCCAACGTCCTGACTTTC; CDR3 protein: CSVGFSGANVLTF
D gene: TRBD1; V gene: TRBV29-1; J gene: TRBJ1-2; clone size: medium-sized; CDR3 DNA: TGCAGCGTTGAAGGGTCGGACAGGGGGGCCTCCGGCTACACCTTC; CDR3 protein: CSVEGSDRGASGYTF
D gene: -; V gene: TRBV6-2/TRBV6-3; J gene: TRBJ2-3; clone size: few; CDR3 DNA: TGTGCCAGCGGAGGGGGACAGACAGATACGCAGTATTTT; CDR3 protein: CASGGGQTDTQYF
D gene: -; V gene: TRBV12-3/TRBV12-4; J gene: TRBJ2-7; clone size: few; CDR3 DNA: TGTGCCAGCAGTATCAGGGGTTACGAGCAGTACTTC; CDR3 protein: CASSIRGYEQYF
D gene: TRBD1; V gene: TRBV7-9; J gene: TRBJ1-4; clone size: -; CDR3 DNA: TGTGCCAGCAGCCCGGGGACAGTCTCTGAAAAACTGTTTTTT; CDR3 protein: CASSPGTVSEKLFF
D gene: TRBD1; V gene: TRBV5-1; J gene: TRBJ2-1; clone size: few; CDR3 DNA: TGCGCCAGCAACCCTACCCCCGGACAGGGTGGCAATGAGCAGTTCTTC; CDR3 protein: CASNPTPGQGGNEQFF
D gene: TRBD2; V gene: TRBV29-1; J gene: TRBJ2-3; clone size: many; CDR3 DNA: TGCAGCGCTCCCGGGACTACTAGCACAGATACGCAGTATTTT; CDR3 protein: CSAPGTTSTDTQYF
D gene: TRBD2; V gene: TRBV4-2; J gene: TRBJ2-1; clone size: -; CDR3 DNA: TGTGCCAGCAGCCAAGAGACTAGCGCCAATGAGCAGTTCTTC; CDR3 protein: CASSQETSANEQFF
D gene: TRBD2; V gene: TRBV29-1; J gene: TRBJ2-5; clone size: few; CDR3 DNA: TGCAGCGTTCGTGGCGGGAGTAGCGAGACCCAGTACTTC; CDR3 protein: CSVRGGSSETQYF
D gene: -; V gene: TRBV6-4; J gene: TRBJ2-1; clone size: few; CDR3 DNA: TGTGCCAGCACCCAGTCGGCGGAACCTTACAATGAGCAGTTCTTC; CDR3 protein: CASTQSAEPYNEQFF
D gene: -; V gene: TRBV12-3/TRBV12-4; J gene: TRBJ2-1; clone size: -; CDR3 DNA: TGTGCCAGCAGTACAAAACAGAATATGGAGCAGTTCTTC; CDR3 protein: CASSTKQNMEQFF
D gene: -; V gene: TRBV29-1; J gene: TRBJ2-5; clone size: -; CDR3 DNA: TGCAGCGCAGACGGGACGAGCCAAGAGACCCAGTACTTC; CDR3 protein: CSADGTSQETQYF
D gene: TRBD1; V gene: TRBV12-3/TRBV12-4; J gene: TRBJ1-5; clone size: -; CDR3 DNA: TGTGCCAGCACCCCCGGACAGGGAATCTCTAGCAATCAGCCCCAGCATTTT; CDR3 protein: CASTPGQGISSNQPQHF
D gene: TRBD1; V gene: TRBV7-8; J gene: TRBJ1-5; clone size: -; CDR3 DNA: TGTGCCAGCAGTCGGACAGGTTTAAGTCAGCCCCAGCATTTT; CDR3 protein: CASSRTGLSQPQHF
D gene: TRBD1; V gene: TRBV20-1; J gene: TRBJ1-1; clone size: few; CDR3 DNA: TGCAGTGCGACCACAGGGACAGGGGAGGATGAATTT; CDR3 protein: CSATTGTGEDEF
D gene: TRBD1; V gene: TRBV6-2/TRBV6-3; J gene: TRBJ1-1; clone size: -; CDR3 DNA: TGTGCCAGCAGTTACCACAGGGGGAGGACTGAAGCTTTCTTT; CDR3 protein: CASSYHRGRTEAFF
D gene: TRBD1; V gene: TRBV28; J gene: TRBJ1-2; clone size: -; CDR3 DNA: TGTGCCAGCAGTTTCCCCGGGACAGGGGCCTATGGCTACACCTTC; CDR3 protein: CASSFPGTGAYGYTF
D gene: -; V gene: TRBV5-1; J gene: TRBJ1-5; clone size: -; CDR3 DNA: TGCGCCAGCAGCTTGTTCAGCAATCAGCCCCAGCATTTT; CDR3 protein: CASSLFSNQPQHF
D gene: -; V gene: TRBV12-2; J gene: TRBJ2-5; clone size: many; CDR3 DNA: TGTGCAAGTCGCCAACGACTAAACGGAAAGACTAGCGGGAGGTTAGGGCAAGAGACCCAGTACTTC; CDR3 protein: CASRQRLNGKTSGRLGQETQYF
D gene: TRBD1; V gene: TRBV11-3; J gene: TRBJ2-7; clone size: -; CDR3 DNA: TGTGCCAGCAGCCCGGGACAGAATGTCTACGAGCAGTACTTC; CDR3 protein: CASSPGQNVYEQYF
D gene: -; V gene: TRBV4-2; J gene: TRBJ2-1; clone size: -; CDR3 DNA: TGTGCCAGCAGCCAAGACGAGACTAGGGGGGTCATCGAGCAGTTCTTC; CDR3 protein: CASSQDETRGVIEQFF
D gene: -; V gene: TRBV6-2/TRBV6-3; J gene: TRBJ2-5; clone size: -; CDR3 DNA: TGTGCCAGTAGCCGGGCGGATCAAGAGACCCAGTACTTC; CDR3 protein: CASSRADQETQYF
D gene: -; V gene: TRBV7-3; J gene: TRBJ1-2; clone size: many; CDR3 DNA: TGTGCCAGCAGCCCCAATCGGGGAGAAGGCTACACCTTC; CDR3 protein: CASSPNRGEGYTF
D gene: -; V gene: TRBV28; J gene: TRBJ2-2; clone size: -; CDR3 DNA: TGTGCCACGCAGGGGGGCACCGGGGAGCTGTTTTTT; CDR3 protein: CATQGGTGELFF
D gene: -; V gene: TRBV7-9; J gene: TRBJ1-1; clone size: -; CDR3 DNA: TGTGCCAGCAGCTTTGCAGGGTTGGACACTGAAGCTTTCTTT; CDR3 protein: CASSFAGLDTEAFF
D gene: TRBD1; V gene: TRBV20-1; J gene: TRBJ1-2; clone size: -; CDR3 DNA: TGCAGTGCTAGAGATGGGCGGGCAGGGGGCCGGGGCGGCTACACCTTC; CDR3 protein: CSARDGRAGGRGGYTF
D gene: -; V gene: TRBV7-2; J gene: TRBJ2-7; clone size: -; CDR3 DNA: TGTGCCAGCAGCTTATTCGTGGTAGCGAACGAGCAGTACTTC; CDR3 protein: CASSLFVVANEQYF
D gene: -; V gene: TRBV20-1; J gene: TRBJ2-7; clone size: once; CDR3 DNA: TGCAGTGCTAGCGACTACCGGTTTTACGAGCAGTACTTC; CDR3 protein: CSASDYRFYEQYF
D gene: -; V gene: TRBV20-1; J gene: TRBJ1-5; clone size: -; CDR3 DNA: TGCAGTGCCGAAAAGGGGGAAAATGGTCAGCCCCAGCATTTT; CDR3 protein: CSAEKGENGQPQHF
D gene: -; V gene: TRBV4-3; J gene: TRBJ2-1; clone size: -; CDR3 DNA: TGCGCCAGCAGCCAAGACGTACCTGGGGGGGGCGATGAGCAGTTCTTC; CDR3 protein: CASSQDVPGGGDEQFF
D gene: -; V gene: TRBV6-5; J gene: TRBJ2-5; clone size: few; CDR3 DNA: TGTGCCAGCAGTTACACTCGGAGGGCCCAAGAGACCCAGTACTTC; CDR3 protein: CASSYTRRAQETQYF
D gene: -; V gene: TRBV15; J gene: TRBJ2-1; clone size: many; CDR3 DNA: TGTGCCACCAGCAGAGATTTGGTCCCTGAGCAGTTCTTC; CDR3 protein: CATSRDLVPEQFF